The 19 T cell receptor beta chains presented below share a single source sample, sequenced in a study of blood T cell repertoires in COVID-19. Sequenced by immunoSEQ multiplex PCR; TCRdb stores in-frame clones only, minus some. This sample has fewer than 250,000 clones, with about four fifths found just once. The sequencing input was PBMCs or T cells enriched from blood (not recorded which). These receptors came from a woman aged 30 to 39 who had been exposed to COVID-19.

The chain couples TRBV6-5 to TRBJ1-3, with TRBD1 matching 7 bases. Germline V gene data show CDR1 as MNHEY and CDR2 as SVGAGI. This CDR3 has 15 amino acids. With V trimmed by 5 bases and J by 2 bases, 6 bases remained unmatched. As DNA, the CDR3 is TGTGCCAGCAGTAATCACAGGGGCGCTGGAAACACCATATATTTT. It codes for CASSNHRGAGNTIYF.

V gene TRBV5-1 combines with J gene TRBJ1-5; D uncertain. There are 16 residues in the CDR3. V lost 4 bases and J lost 1, with 15 bases in between. Germline CDR1 and CDR2: SGHRS and YFSETQ. The CDR3 loop reads CASSLAGPGSNQPQHF. In DNA form, the CDR3 reads TGCGCCAGCAGCCTTGCGGGTCCTGGGAGCAATCAGCCCCAGCATTTT.

The CDR3 protein is CASHNSPSYNSPLHF. The CDR3 DNA follows: TGCGCCAGCCATAACAGCCCTTCCTATAATTCACCCCTCCACTTT. The V call is TRBV5-1, the J call TRBJ1-6; the D is unclear. Germline V gene sequence: CDR1 SGHRS, CDR2 YFSETQ. Trimming took off 7 bases at V and 1 base at J, with 12 bases between the two ends. The CDR3 length is 15 residues. Variable domain in full (rest from reference TRBV5-1 and TRBJ1-6): KAGVTQTPRYLIKTRGQQVTLSCSPISGHRSVSWYQQTPGQGLQFLFEYFSETQRNKGNFPGRFSGRQFSNSRSEMNVSTLELGDSALYLCASHNSPSYNSPLHFGNGTRLTVT.

This clone was detected only a few times. This sample also contains other DNA sequences that code for the same CDR3. The chain employs TRBV12-3 or TRBV12-4 and TRBJ1-2; maybe TRBD1 (5 bases). The CDR3 contains 13 residues. The V end was cut by 0 bases, the J end by 3 bases, with 5 bases between. The CDR3: CASSLAGDYGYTF. The CDR3 DNA sequence: TGTGCCAGCAGTTTAGCAGGGGACTATGGCTACACCTTC.

This sequence joins TRBV11-2 and TRBJ2-3; 9 bases align to TRBD2. Per the germline V gene, CDR1 is SGHAT and CDR2 is FQNNGV. CDR3 length: 15 residues. With 1 base clipped from V and 1 base from J, the junction kept 0 bases outside the gene matches. The CDR3 spells CASSLASGGTDTQYF. In nucleotides, the CDR3 is TGTGCCAGCAGCTTAGCTAGCGGGGGCACAGATACGCAGTATTTT.

The rearrangement joins TRBV30 to TRBJ1-1; no firm D call. The V and J ends lost 2 bases and 5 bases respectively, with 15 bases between them. This CDR3 comprises 14 residues. The germline V gene has CDR1 GTSNPN and CDR2 SVGIG (reference sequence). CDR3 amino acids: CAWSRPGSLTEAFF. The CDR3 nucleotides are TGTGCCTGGAGTCGACCGGGGAGCTTGACTGAAGCTTTCTTT.

The chain carries TRBV13 and TRBJ2-1; TRBD2 might be the D (6 bases). Trimming took 2 bases from V and 8 from J, leaving 16 bases between them. The CDR3 contains 15 residues. Germline V lookup: CDR1 PRHDT, CDR2 FYEKMQ (reference sequence). The chain's CDR3 is CASSLRLEGLDEQFF. The CDR3 region has the DNA TGTGCCAGCAGCTTACGACTAGAGGGCCTCGATGAGCAGTTCTTC.

This chain links TRBV18 with TRBJ1-6, with 7 bases aligning to TRBD1. This CDR3 region has 15 residues. CDR1 and CDR2 from the germline V gene are KGHSH and LQKENI. V shed 3 bases and J 6 bases; nucleotides not matched to a gene: 5. The CDR3 coding sequence is TGTGCCAGCTCACCTCCGGGACAGAGTAATTCACCCCTCCACTTT. Translation gives CASSPPGQSNSPLHF.

Written as DNA, the CDR3 is TGTGCCAGTAGTATAGGTCAGACATTAAATCAGCCCCAGCATTTT. Protein: CASSIGQTLNQPQHF. The chain recombines TRBV19 with TRBJ1-5; D ambiguous. The length of the CDR3 is 15 residues. Trimming removed 1 base from V and 4 bases from J, with 11 bases in between. Germline CDR1 LNHDA, CDR2 SQIVND (reference sequence).

The chain recombines TRBV11-2 with TRBJ1-2; a weak D match, TRBD1 (6 bases). V was cut by 5 bases and J by 2 bases, with 15 bases left in between. From germline, CDR1 is SGHAT and CDR2 FQNNGV. The CDR3 is 15 residues long. CDR3 residues: CASSPRWGGNYGYTF. The DNA for the CDR3 is TGTGCCAGCAGCCCCCGCTGGGGGGGCAACTATGGCTACACCTTC.

The chain joins TRBV12-3 or TRBV12-4 to TRBJ1-1; D is ambiguous. V was trimmed by 6 bases and J by 3 bases, leaving 11 bases between them. The CDR3 has 13 residues. CDR3 in DNA: TGTGCCAGCAGCACATATTTGGACACTGAAGCTTTCTTT. The encoded protein is CASSTYLDTEAFF.

This clone was seen a handful of times. The rearrangement links TRBV19 to TRBJ1-2; 7 nucleotides line up with TRBD1. This CDR3 contains 15 residues. V gave up 3 bases and J gave up 4 bases; unmatched junction bases: 8. In germline, CDR1 is LNHDA, CDR2 SQIVND (reference sequence). The CDR3 bases are TGTGCCAGTAGTATCAGTTCGGCAGGGGGCTATGGCTACACCTTC. It specifies CASSISSAGGYGYTF.

This sequence joins TRBV19 and TRBJ1-4, with 9 bases matching TRBD1. The junction had 8 bases not matched to a gene; V was cut back by 5 bases and J by 4 bases. This CDR3 comprises 16 residues. In germline, CDR1 is LNHDA, CDR2 SQIVND (reference sequence). Written as DNA, the CDR3 is TGTGCCAGTAGTCCGTCCGGGACAGGGCTTAATGAAAAACTGTTTTTT. It is translated as CASSPSGTGLNEKLFF. Using reference TRBV19 and TRBJ1-4 for the parts outside the CDR3, the full variable domain is DGGITQSPKYLFRKEGQNVTLSCEQNLNHDAMYWYRQDPGQGLRLIYYSQIVNDFQKGDIAEGYSVSREKKESFPLTVTSAQKNPTAFYLCASSPSGTGLNEKLFFGSGTQLSVL.

This chain joins TRBV9 and TRBJ1-3, with D perhaps TRBD1 (6 bases). Germline loops: CDR1 SGDLS, CDR2 YYNGEE. Trimming shortened V by 3 bases and J by 0 bases, and 22 bases separated the two germline ends. The CDR3 is 19 amino acids. The CDR3 sequence is CASSAPGGGILSSGNTIYF. The DNA of the CDR3 is TGTGCCAGCAGCGCCCCGGGAGGGGGGATCCTGTCCTCTGGAAACACCATATATTTT.

The genes are TRBV10-3 and TRBJ2-3, with 8 bases identical to TRBD2. CDR3 size: 14 residues. Germline V gene sequence: CDR1 ENHRY, CDR2 SYGVKD. The V segment lost 6 bases and the J segment 2 bases; nucleotides outside the gene matches: 4. CDR3 loop: CAIRAGVTTDTQYF. The CDR3 coding sequence is TGTGCCATCAGAGCGGGGGTGACCACAGATACGCAGTATTTT.

The V gene is TRBV7-9, the J gene TRBJ2-2, with D perhaps matching TRBD2 (7 bases). CDR3 size: 19 residues. The germline gives CDR1 SEHNR, CDR2 FQNEAQ (reference sequence). Between the trimmed V and J ends, which lost 4 bases and 5 bases, there was a span of 26 bases. The CDR3 nucleotides read TGTGCCAGCAGCTCCACTACACCTACGGGGGGCTCGCGGACCGGGGAGCTGTTTTTT. As protein: CASSSTTPTGGSRTGELFF.

This clone appeared once. The rearrangement uses TRBV5-1 and TRBJ2-3; 12 bases match TRBD1. CDR1 and CDR2 (germline): SGHRS, YFSETQ. The CDR3 length is 15 residues. The trim removed 3 bases at V and 3 bases at J, leaving 2 bases unmatched. The CDR3 loop is CASSWGQGATDTQYF. CDR3 nucleotides: TGCGCCAGCAGCTGGGGACAGGGGGCAACAGATACGCAGTATTTT.

The rearrangement uses TRBV5-1 and TRBJ1-4; a possible D gene is TRBD1 (6 bases). The germline V gene has CDR1 SGHRS and CDR2 YFSETQ. Trimming shortened V by 1 base and J by 5 bases, and 12 bases separated the two germline ends. The CDR3 runs to 15 residues. The CDR3 region is CASSLSGQPNEKLFF. CDR3 in DNA: TGCGCCAGCAGCTTGTCCGGACAGCCAAATGAAAAACTGTTTTTT.

V and J are TRBV9 and TRBJ2-7, with TRBD1 identical over 8 bases. CDR1 is SGDLS, CDR2 YYNGEE, per germline. The CDR3 is made up of 14 amino acids. Unmatched junction bases numbered 3, after V lost 3 bases and J lost 1 base. The CDR3 bases are TGTGCCAGCAGCGCAGACAGGGGATCCTACGAGCAGTACTTC. It codes for CASSADRGSYEQYF.